A single sample is the source of the 27 T cell receptor beta chains below, sequenced in a study of tumor T cells in aggressive B-cell lymphoma (dated by TCRdb to about 2017). The library was made by the immunoSEQ multiplex PCR assay. Here the immuneACCESS table is served through TCRdb, limited to in-frame sequences with V and J called. Missing clones are a known gap in these copies; in checked studies unresolved V genes cover under half, and the rest lacks a known reason. Within this sample are a few thousand clones, with roughly 82% of them counted one time only. The top ten clonotypes cover roughly 2.8% of the sample. The sequencing input was tumor tissue. Receptors were obtained from an adult with diffuse large B cell lymphoma.

The CDR3 sequence: CASSYLQGASNTEAFF. The CDR3 DNA sequence: TGTGCCAGCAGTTACCTCCAGGGGGCCTCGAACACTGAAGCTTTCTTT. The gene calls are TRBV6-6 and TRBJ1-1; TRBD1 matches 8 bases. V was pared by 2 bases and J by 1 base, with 6 bases of the junction left unmatched. CDR1 and CDR2 (germline): MNHNY, SVGAGI (reference sequence). The CDR3 contains 16 residues.

The chain joins TRBV28 to TRBJ1-5; the D is unclear. Per germline, CDR1 MDHEN and CDR2 SYDVKM. The CDR3 has 15 residues. V dropped 3 bases and J dropped 0 bases, with 9 bases sitting between them. The chain's CDR3 is CASSFFADSNQPQHF. The CDR3 DNA follows: TGTGCCAGCAGTTTCTTCGCAGATAGCAATCAGCCCCAGCATTTT.

The sample holds a few counts of this clone. The chain has TRBV10-1 and TRBJ2-2, with a possible D match to TRBD2 (5 bases). Trimming left V 4 bases short and J 6 bases short, with 9 bases between. Germline assignment: CDR1 WNHNN and CDR2 SYGVQD (reference sequence). This CDR3 has 13 amino acids. The CDR3 bases are TGCGCCAGCAGTGGGTGGGAGCCCGGGGAGCTGTTTTTT. Protein sequence: CASSGWEPGELFF.

Details on this clone: Mismatch with germline at one junction end may stem from a read error. This chain's CDR3 is CANSTWAVNEKLFF. Here the CDR3 DNA reads TGTGCCAATAGTACCTGGGCCGTTAATGAAAAACTGTTTTTT. The chain uses TRBV19 and TRBJ1-4; D is undetermined. Germline-derived CDR1 and CDR2 are LNHDA and SQIVND (reference sequence). The CDR3 is 14 amino acids.

The chain carries TRBV28 and TRBJ1-1, with 9 positions matching TRBD1. V shed 3 bases and J 6 bases; nucleotides not matched to a gene: 2. In germline, CDR1 is MDHEN, CDR2 SYDVKM. This CDR3 comprises 13 residues. As DNA, the CDR3 is TGTGCCAGCAGTTTGACAGGGGGACCTGAAGCTTTCTTT. Its translation is CASSLTGGPEAFF.

The chain combines TRBV4-1 with TRBJ2-1, with D perhaps TRBD2 (6 bases). V was shortened by 1 base and J by 10 bases, with 20 bases between the two germline ends. CDR3 length: 16 residues. The germline gives CDR1 MGHRA, CDR2 YSYEKL. CDR3 in amino acids: CASSQGLGGQRAEQFF. The DNA for the CDR3 is TGCGCCAGCAGCCAAGGACTCGGAGGGCAGCGGGCCGAGCAGTTCTTC.

The V call is TRBV29-1, the J call TRBJ1-4; D might be TRBD1 (5 bases). V was pared by 3 bases and J by 11 bases, with 13 bases between. Germline assignment: CDR1 SQVTM and CDR2 ANQGSEA. The CDR3 runs 12 residues. The CDR3 nucleotides are TGCAGCGTTGAGTTTCAGGGAGGTAAACTGTTTTTT. Its protein is CSVEFQGGKLFF.

CDR3 in amino acids: CASTGAYEQYF. CDR3 bases: TGTGCCAGCACAGGGGCCTACGAGCAGTACTTC. The chain employs TRBV2 and TRBJ2-7, with D maybe TRBD1 (6 bases). Germline V CDR1 and CDR2: SNHLY, FYNNEI. The CDR3 is made up of 11 amino acids. V was trimmed by 7 bases and J by 2 bases, leaving 6 bases between them. Full variable domain (missing parts from reference TRBV2 and TRBJ2-7): EPEVTQTPSHQVTQMGQEVILRCVPISNHLYFYWYRQILGQKVEFLVSFYNNEISEKSEIFDDQFSVERPDGSNFTLKIRSTKLEDSAMYFCASTGAYEQYFGPGTRLTVT.

V and J are TRBV7-9 and TRBJ2-7; 12 bases map to TRBD1. Per the germline V gene, CDR1 is SEHNR and CDR2 is FQNEAQ (reference sequence). The V and J ends lost 5 bases and 7 bases, in that order; junction bases with no gene match: 9. CDR3 length: 15 residues. In nucleotides, the CDR3 is TGTGCCAGCAGCAGCCCGGGACAGGGGGCAGAAGAGCAGTACTTC. Protein: CASSSPGQGAEEQYF.

The chain has TRBV9 and TRBJ2-7, with TRBD1 as a possible D gene (5 bases). The CDR3 is 13 residues long. Germline CDR1 is SGDLS and CDR2 is YYNGEE. Between the trimmed V and J ends, which lost 0 bases and 7 bases, there was a span of 11 bases. The CDR3 region is CASSVGIAGEQYF. As DNA, the CDR3 is TGTGCCAGCAGCGTAGGAATAGCAGGGGAGCAGTACTTC.

This sequence joins TRBV4-1 and TRBJ1-2; maybe TRBD1 (5 bases). The CDR3 has 14 residues. V lost 1 base and J lost 4, with 10 bases in between. Germline V lookup: CDR1 MGHRA, CDR2 YSYEKL. CDR3: CASSQVIQGYGYTF. The CDR3 DNA follows: TGCGCCAGCAGCCAAGTTATTCAGGGCTATGGCTACACCTTC.

DNA for the CDR3: TGTGCCAGCTCACCACAAACCCGGACAGGGGCTGGCTACACCTTC. Residues: CASSPQTRTGAGYTF. The chain uses TRBV18 and TRBJ1-2; 9 bases align to TRBD1. The length of the CDR3 is 15 residues. The V gene's germline CDR1 is KGHSH and CDR2 LQKENI. V lost 1 base to trimming and J lost 7 bases; unmatched junction nucleotides: 7.

This chain links TRBV7-8 with TRBJ2-7; TRBD1 matches at 8 bases. The CDR3 spans 16 residues. V lost 1 base to trimming and J lost 3 bases; unmatched junction nucleotides: 8. Germline-derived CDR1 and CDR2 are SGHVS and FQNEAQ. The CDR3 nucleotides are TGTGCCAGCAGCTTAGAGTGGCAGGGGGCGAACTACGAGCAGTACTTC. This translates into CASSLEWQGANYEQYF. The complete variable domain, with remaining parts taken from reference TRBV7-8 and TRBJ2-7, reads GAGVSQSPRYKVAKRGQDVALRCDPISGHVSLFWYQQALGQGPEFLTYFQNEAQLDKSGLPSDRFFAERPEGSVSTLKIQRTQQEDSAVYLCASSLEWQGANYEQYFGPGTRLTVT.

V gene TRBV5-6 combines with J gene TRBJ2-1, with D possibly matching TRBD1 (6 bases). Germline CDR1 reads SGHDT; CDR2 reads YYEEEE. The CDR3 sequence is 13 residues long. V was shortened by 6 bases and J by 6 bases, with 13 bases between the two germline ends. DNA of the CDR3: TGTGCCAGCAACTGGGGGCAGTCCAATGAGCAGTTCTTC. It yields the protein CASNWGQSNEQFF.

The chain couples TRBV4-3 to TRBJ2-7; the D is unclear. This CDR3 region has 16 residues. Germline V gene sequence: CDR1 LGHNA, CDR2 YSLEER. Trimming shortened V by 0 bases and J by 2 bases, and 14 bases separated the two germline ends. CDR3 loop: CASSQDSLTPAYEQYF. The CDR3 bases are TGCGCCAGCAGCCAAGATTCGTTAACTCCTGCCTACGAGCAGTACTTC.

CDR3 DNA sequence: TGTGCCAGCAGGGGGGGACTAGATAGCACAGATACGCAGTATTTT. Amino acids: CASRGGLDSTDTQYF. The chain uses TRBV6-5 and TRBJ2-3, with 8 bases aligning to TRBD2. The germline gives CDR1 MNHEY, CDR2 SVGAGI. This CDR3 spans 15 amino acids. Trimming removed 6 bases from V and 0 bases from J; junction bases left unmatched: 5.

Details on this clone: The same CDR3 can be traced to other DNA sequences in this sample. This chain links TRBV9 with TRBJ2-1; 7 positions agree with TRBD2. The CDR3 has 15 amino acids. The germline V gene has CDR1 SGDLS and CDR2 YYNGEE. Trimming removed 3 bases from V and 6 bases from J; junction bases left unmatched: 9. For the CDR3, the DNA is TGTGCCAGCAGCGGGCCCGGCGTAGCGGGCAATGAGCAGTTCTTC. This translates into CASSGPGVAGNEQFF.

This clone was observed a handful of times. The chain links TRBV4-1 to TRBJ2-5, with TRBD2 matching 10 bases. The DNA end lines up better with TRBJ2-7; the J call may be wrong. Germline V gene data show CDR1 as MGHRA and CDR2 as YSYEKL. CDR3 length: 17 residues. CDR3 protein: CASSPTLLAGGRNEQYF. The CDR3 coding sequence is TGCGCCAGCAGCCCCACATTGTTAGCGGGAGGTAGAAACGAGCAGTACTTC.

The chain has TRBV28 and TRBJ2-7; the D gene is possibly TRBD1 (6 bases). V was clipped by 2 bases and J by 3 bases, with 11 bases between them. The CDR3 is made up of 14 amino acids. The V gene's germline CDR1 is MDHEN and CDR2 SYDVKM. CDR3 sequence (DNA): TGTGCCAGCAGTTTAGTGTCGGACAGCTACGAGCAGTACTTC. Protein sequence: CASSLVSDSYEQYF.

The J gene is TRBJ1-6, the V gene TRBV2; TRBD1 matches at 7 bases. Looked up from germline, CDR1 is SNHLY and CDR2 is FYNNEI. V shed 4 bases and J 7 bases; nucleotides not matched to a gene: 4. The CDR3 contains 14 residues. The CDR3: CASSAGQANSPLHF. CDR3 nucleotide sequence: TGTGCCAGCAGTGCCGGACAGGCCAATTCACCCCTCCACTTT.

The V and J genes are TRBV28 and TRBJ2-1; no reliable D call. Between the trimmed V and J ends, which lost 1 base and 3 bases, there was a span of 10 bases. Germline V gives CDR1 MDHEN, CDR2 SYDVKM. This CDR3 is 15 amino acids long. Written as DNA, the CDR3 is TGTGCCAGCAGTTTATTCCCAGTTGACTACAATGAGCAGTTCTTC. Amino acid sequence: CASSLFPVDYNEQFF.

The V call is TRBV18, the J call TRBJ2-5; 8 nucleotides align to TRBD1. V was pared by 6 bases and J by 1 base, with 1 base of the junction left unmatched. The CDR3 length is 13 residues. CDR1 KGHSH and CDR2 LQKENI come from the germline V gene. The CDR3 sequence: CASSTGVQETQYF. CDR3 coding DNA: TGTGCCAGCTCGACAGGGGTCCAAGAGACCCAGTACTTC.

The genes are TRBV6-5 and TRBJ2-3, with 8 bases matching TRBD2. Germline CDR1 reads MNHEY; CDR2 reads SVGAGI. With V trimmed by 8 bases and J by 7 bases, 17 bases remained unmatched. This CDR3 spans 16 amino acids. CDR3 residues: CASRSGGGGHMYTQYF. As DNA, the CDR3 is TGTGCCAGCCGTTCGGGGGGGGGAGGCCACATGTATACGCAGTATTTT.

About this clone: Other nucleotide sequences from this sample produce the same CDR3. The rearrangement uses TRBV4-1 and TRBJ2-3, with D possibly matching TRBD1 (6 bases). Germline loops: CDR1 MGHRA, CDR2 YSYEKL. The CDR3 has 13 residues. V lost 4 bases and J lost 3, with 8 bases in between. The CDR3: CASSLQGTDTQYF. For the CDR3, the DNA is TGCGCCAGCAGCCTCCAGGGGACAGATACGCAGTATTTT.

The chain links TRBV7-2 to TRBJ1-2; D unresolved. Looked up from germline, CDR1 is SGHTA and CDR2 is FQGNSA. V was clipped by 3 bases and J by 10 bases, with 12 bases between them. The CDR3 spans 12 residues. The CDR3 protein is CASSFWPTHYTF. DNA for the CDR3: TGTGCCAGCAGCTTTTGGCCGACACACTACACCTTC.

The CDR3 sequence is CASSPPLAGVNEQFF. For the CDR3, the DNA is TGCGCCAGCAGCCCTCCTCTAGCGGGAGTGAATGAGCAGTTCTTC. This rearrangement joins TRBV5-1 to TRBJ2-1; the match to TRBD2 covers 10 bases. V shed 4 bases and J 7 bases; nucleotides not matched to a gene: 8. CDR3 length equals 15 residues. Germline CDR1 and CDR2: SGHRS and YFSETQ.

The DNA for the CDR3 is TGTGCCAGCAGCCTGCAGCGCGGTGAAAAACTGTTTTTT. Translation gives CASSLQRGEKLFF. The chain uses TRBV4-2 and TRBJ1-4, with D unclear. The germline V gene encodes CDR1 LGHNA and CDR2 YNFKEQ. CDR3 length: 13 residues. The V and J ends lost 4 bases and 7 bases respectively, with 10 bases between them.